Each of the 12 T cell receptor beta chains below was sequenced from the same sample in a study of shared clonotypes between healthy human individuals. CD45RO-negative CD8 cells positively selected for CCR7 made up the naive population, which excluded terminally differentiated effector memory CD45RA+ cells. TCRdb keeps only in-frame clones here, not all; method: immunoSEQ multiplex PCR. Altogether about 2.2 million clones are present, 80% to 95% being singletons, with the ten largest covering roughly 1.7%. Sequences were obtained from naive CD8+ T cells from PBMCs. These receptors originate from a man between 18 and 29 years old in good health. Some clones in this sample may be carry-over from other donors' samples.

The chain uses TRBV6-5 and TRBJ2-6; D possibly corresponds to TRBD1 (5 bases). Germline lookup yields CDR1 MNHEY and CDR2 SVGAGI. Trimming took 6 bases from V and 0 from J, leaving 9 bases between them. This CDR3 is 15 amino acids long. The CDR3 nucleotides read TGTGCCAGCAGCTCAGGGTACTCTGGGGCCAACGTCCTGACTTTC. Translated: CASSSGYSGANVLTF.

On this clone itself: The sample holds other DNA sequences that translate to the same CDR3. DNA of the CDR3: TGTGCCAGCAGCGTAGTTGGACGGCCAGATACGCAGTATTTT. Its translation is CASSVVGRPDTQYF. The chain recombines TRBV9 with TRBJ2-3; D gene uncertain. V dropped 0 bases and J dropped 4 bases, with 9 bases sitting between them. The CDR3 is 14 amino acids. Germline V gene lookup returns CDR1 SGDLS and CDR2 YYNGEE.

V gene TRBV30 combines with J gene TRBJ2-7; 8 positions agree with TRBD2. Germline CDR1 GTSNPN, CDR2 SVGIG (reference sequence). V lost 3 bases and J lost 3; bases outside the gene matches: 7. The length of the CDR3 is 14 residues. The CDR3 region has the DNA TGTGCCTGGAGGGCGGGACTAGGATTCTACGAGCAGTACTTC. It translates to CAWRAGLGFYEQYF. The complete variable domain, with remaining parts taken from reference TRBV30 and TRBJ2-7, reads SQTIHQWPATLVQPVGSPLSLECTVEGTSNPNLYWYRQAAGRGLQLLFYSVGIGQISSEVPQNLSASRPQDRQFILSSKKLLLSDSGFYLCAWRAGLGFYEQYFGPGTRLTVT.

This chain connects TRBV7-9 to TRBJ2-5, with D perhaps matching TRBD2 (5 bases). V shed 5 bases and J shed 5 bases, with 15 bases lying between them. Germline V CDR1 and CDR2: SEHNR, FQNEAQ (reference sequence). The CDR3 loop spans 14 amino acids. CDR3 sequence (DNA): TGTGCCAGCAGCGGAGGTCCTTCCTGGGAGACCCAGTACTTC. Protein product: CASSGGPSWETQYF.

The CDR3 nucleotides are TGTGCCAGCAGGGTGGGTCCTGGAGGCAATCAGCCCCAGCATTTT. Protein sequence: CASRVGPGGNQPQHF. V gene TRBV6-1 combines with J gene TRBJ1-5; no clear D gene. Germline values: CDR1 MNHNS, CDR2 SASEGT. V was trimmed by 6 bases and J by 2 bases, leaving 14 bases between them. This CDR3 has 15 residues.

This chain joins TRBV27 and TRBJ2-7; the D is unclear. Trimming took off 5 bases at V and 2 bases at J, with 19 bases between the two ends. This CDR3 contains 16 residues. From germline, CDR1 is MNHEY and CDR2 SMNVEV (reference sequence). In nucleotides, the CDR3 is TGTGCCAGCAGTCTCGTCCCAGGAGAGCTCCCCTACGAGCAGTACTTC. Its translation is CASSLVPGELPYEQYF.

This chain links TRBV27 with TRBJ2-5, with TRBD1 as a possible D gene (5 bases). The CDR3 covers 12 residues. Germline CDR1 MNHEY, CDR2 SMNVEV (reference sequence). Trimming took off 8 bases at V and 5 bases at J, with 12 bases between the two ends. CDR3 nucleotides: TGTGCCAGCCCAGGGTTTACGGAGACCCAGTACTTC. Translation: CASPGFTETQYF.

The chain links TRBV27 to TRBJ1-1, with D hard to call. The length of the CDR3 is 13 residues. V lost 6 bases, J lost 10 bases, and 18 bases lay in between. From germline, CDR1 is MNHEY and CDR2 SMNVEV (reference sequence). The CDR3 protein is CASRYAEELIAFF. The CDR3 DNA reads as TGTGCCAGCAGATACGCGGAAGAATTGATAGCTTTCTTT.

This chain connects TRBV10-3 to TRBJ2-7; D ambiguous. From germline, CDR1 is ENHRY and CDR2 SYGVKD. The V end was cut by 2 bases, the J end by 7 bases, with 6 bases between. CDR3 length: 11 amino acids. The chain's CDR3 is CAISETREQYF. As DNA, the CDR3 is TGTGCCATCAGTGAGACCCGGGAGCAGTACTTC.

This clone has just a few counts. The V call is TRBV9, the J call TRBJ1-5; the D gene is possibly TRBD1 (6 bases). The V end lost 0 bases, the J end lost 3 bases, and 10 bases lay between the germline ends. The CDR3 is made up of 15 amino acids. Per germline, CDR1 SGDLS and CDR2 YYNGEE. CDR3 loop: CASSVGGQNNQPQHF. The CDR3 DNA reads TGTGCCAGCAGCGTAGGAGGACAGAACAATCAGCCCCAGCATTTT.

A remark on this clone: This specimen includes other DNA sequences encoding the same CDR3. This sequence joins TRBV19 and TRBJ1-1; no reliable D call. The V end was cut by 1 base, the J end by 1 base, with 7 bases between. The CDR3 has 14 amino acids. CDR1 is LNHDA and CDR2 is SQIVND in the germline V gene (reference sequence). CDR3 amino acids: CASSIGAANTEAFF. DNA for the CDR3: TGTGCCAGTAGTATAGGGGCAGCGAACACTGAAGCTTTCTTT. The full variable domain, completed using reference TRBV19 and TRBJ1-1, is DGGITQSPKYLFRKEGQNVTLSCEQNLNHDAMYWYRQDPGQGLRLIYYSQIVNDFQKGDIAEGYSVSREKKESFPLTVTSAQKNPTAFYLCASSIGAANTEAFFGQGTRLTVV.

This chain connects TRBV28 to TRBJ2-1; unclear D gene. Trimming removed 10 bases at V and 0 bases at J, with 13 bases between. CDR3 length: 14 residues. Germline-derived CDR1 and CDR2 are MDHEN and SYDVKM. CDR3 residues: CAIRDSGSYNEQFF. The CDR3 DNA follows: TGTGCCATCCGTGATTCCGGCTCCTACAATGAGCAGTTCTTC.